These 12 T cell receptor beta chains were all obtained from the same sample, sequenced in a study of vaccination and CD4 T cells after COVID-19. The Oncomine TCR Beta short-read assay sequenced DNA from cultured CD4+ T cells. From the PCR reads, TCRdb called clonotypes with MiXCR, one entry per CDR3 protein. The data show more than 9,500 distinct CDR3 sequences, 50% seen once. Indicated treatment: approximately 10-day PBMC culture with coronavirus spike peptide pools or control peptides (ViraFEST assay). These receptors have no identified antigens. Sequenced material: CD4+ T cells from blood, cultured in vitro. The receptor source for this set is a human donor who had recovered from COVID-19.

This rearrangement joins TRBV19 to TRBJ2-1; D not certain. This CDR3 has 12 residues. Germline V gene data show CDR1 as LNHDA and CDR2 as SQIVND (reference sequence). V was pared by 5 bases and J by 2 bases, with 4 bases between. CDR3 in DNA: TGTGCCAGTAGTGGGACCTACAATGAGCAGTTCTTC. It yields the protein CASSGTYNEQFF.

CDR3 DNA: TGTGCCAGCAGCTTAGATCAGTACACAGATACGCAGTATTTT. Its translation is CASSLDQYTDTQYF. This sequence joins TRBV7-9 and TRBJ2-3, with unresolved D. The CDR3 is made up of 14 amino acids. CDR1 is SEHNR and CDR2 is FQNEAQ in the germline V gene (reference sequence). V lost 1 base to trimming and J lost 2 bases, with 7 bases between them.

This clonotype has just a few counts. The chain carries TRBV6-1 and TRBJ1-5; 7 bases map to TRBD1. The CDR3 is 15 residues long. J lost 5 bases, V lost 5 bases, and 9 bases had no gene match. Germline values: CDR1 MNHNS, CDR2 SASEGT. The CDR3 reads CASSRQGLGDQPQHF. The CDR3 nucleotides are TGTGCCAGCAGTCGACAGGGTCTTGGCGATCAGCCCCAGCATTTT.

This clonotype was counted between two and nine times. The chain has TRBV2 and TRBJ2-5; D tentatively fits TRBD1 or TRBD2 (5 bases each). The CDR3 loop spans 15 amino acids. V lost 8 bases to trimming and J lost 5 bases, with 21 bases between them. Germline V CDR1 and CDR2: SNHLY, FYNNEI. Here the CDR3 DNA reads TGTGCCAGCGCCCGGGACGCGGGCCGCCAGGAGACCCAGTACTTC. Protein product: CASARDAGRQETQYF.

J is TRBJ2-1 and V is TRBV18, with D perhaps assigned TRBD1 or TRBD2 (6 bases each). This CDR3 contains 11 residues. V lost 3 bases to trimming and J lost 16 bases, with 13 bases between them. The germline gives CDR1 KGHSH, CDR2 LQKENI. The CDR3 loop is CASSPRQGTFF. DNA for the CDR3: TGTGCCAGCTCACCGCGGCAGGGGACTTTCTTC. The variable domain in full, completed from reference TRBV18 and TRBJ2-1, reads NAGVMQNPRHLVRRRGQEARLRCSPMKGHSHVYWYRQLPEEGLKFMVYLQKENIIDESGMPKERFSAEFPKEGPSILRIQQVVRGDSAAYFCASSPRQGTFFGPGTRLTVL.

The V gene is TRBV19, the J gene TRBJ1-3, with unresolved D. V shed 2 bases and J shed 5 bases, with 7 bases lying between them. CDR1 and CDR2 (germline): LNHDA, SQIVND (reference sequence). The length of the CDR3 is 13 residues. CDR3: CASSISPRNTIYF. The CDR3 nucleotides read TGTGCCAGTAGTATATCCCCCCGAAACACCATATATTTT.

This clonotype appeared a few times. V and J are TRBV7-2 and TRBJ2-2; possibly TRBD1 for D (5 bases). The V gene lost 6 bases and the J gene lost 2 bases, with 19 bases spanning the gap. The CDR3 contains 17 residues. Germline CDR1 is SGHTA and CDR2 is FQGNSA. The CDR3 DNA sequence: TGTGCCAGCAGTCCAAACAGGTTCACCAGAAACACCGGGGAGCTGTTTTTT. Translated, it gives CASSPNRFTRNTGELFF.

In this sample, this clonotype turned up a few times. The rearrangement links TRBV12-3 or TRBV12-4 to TRBJ2-5, with D perhaps TRBD2 (6 bases). This CDR3 is built from 15 residues. The V end was cut by 6 bases, the J end by 4 bases, with 18 bases between. CDR3 coding DNA: TGTGCCAGCAGCCCCCTAATGGGAGGAAGAGAGACCCAGTACTTC. Encoded protein: CASSPLMGGRETQYF.

This clonotype occurred once. The chain links TRBV4-2 to TRBJ2-7; no clear D gene. V lost 3 bases and J lost 7, with 7 bases in between. Looked up from germline, CDR1 is LGHNA and CDR2 is YNFKEQ. The CDR3 contains 11 residues. CDR3 in DNA: TGTGCCAGCAGCCAGGGTAAGGAGCAGTACTTC. This gives the protein CASSQGKEQYF.

This clonotype was picked up a small number of times. The chain uses TRBV7-3 and TRBJ2-3; D remains unclear. From germline, CDR1 is SGHTA and CDR2 FQGTGA. CDR3 length equals 15 residues. V was trimmed by 5 bases and J by 0 bases, leaving 12 bases between them. CDR3 protein: CASSRRAASTDTQYF. CDR3 in DNA: TGTGCCAGCAGCCGTAGGGCTGCTAGCACAGATACGCAGTATTTT.

This clonotype occurred a few times. V gene TRBV6-5 combines with J gene TRBJ2-3, with a tentative D call TRBD1 (5 bases). The germline V gene has CDR1 MNHEY and CDR2 SVGAGI. V lost 4 bases and J lost 1, with 12 bases in between. The CDR3 spans 15 residues. CDR3 DNA: TGTGCCAGCAGTTTGGGGCTAGGAGGCACAGATACGCAGTATTTT. Its translation: CASSLGLGGTDTQYF.

This sequence joins TRBV24-1 and TRBJ2-3; 10 bases are shared with TRBD2. Looked up from germline, CDR1 is KGHDR and CDR2 is SFDVKD. V shed 3 bases, J shed 2 bases, and the junction held 4 bases outside the gene matches. The CDR3 contains 16 residues. The CDR3 loop reads CATSDPGTSVTDTQYF. The DNA for the CDR3 is TGTGCCACCAGTGATCCAGGGACTAGCGTCACAGATACGCAGTATTTT.